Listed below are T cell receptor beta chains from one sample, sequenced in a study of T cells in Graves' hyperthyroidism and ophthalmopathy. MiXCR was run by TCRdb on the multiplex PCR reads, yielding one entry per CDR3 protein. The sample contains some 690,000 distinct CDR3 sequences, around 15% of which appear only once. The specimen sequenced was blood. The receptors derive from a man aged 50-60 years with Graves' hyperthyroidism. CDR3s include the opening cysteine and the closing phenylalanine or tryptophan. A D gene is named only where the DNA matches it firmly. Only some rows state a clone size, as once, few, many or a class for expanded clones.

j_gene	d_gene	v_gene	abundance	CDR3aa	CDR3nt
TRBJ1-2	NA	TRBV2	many	CASRLGGQVQGYTF	TGTGCCAGCAGATTGGGAGGGCAGGTGCAAGGCTACACCTTC
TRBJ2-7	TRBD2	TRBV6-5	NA	CASSYSVAGAYEQYF	TGTGCCAGCAGTTACTCGGTAGCGGGAGCCTACGAGCAGTACTTC
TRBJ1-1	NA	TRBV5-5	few	CASSYRELNTEAFF	TGTGCCAGCAGTTACAGGGAACTGAACACTGAAGCTTTCTTT
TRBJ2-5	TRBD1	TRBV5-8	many	CASSLGTGRQETQYF	TGTGCCAGCAGCTTGGGGACAGGGAGACAAGAGACCCAGTACTTC
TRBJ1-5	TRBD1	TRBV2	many	CASSSGTGRSQPQHF	TGTGCCAGCAGTTCCGGGACAGGGAGGTCTCAGCCCCAGCATTTT
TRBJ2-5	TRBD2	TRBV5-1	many	CASSPTSGTYQETQYF	TGCGCCAGCAGTCCGACTAGCGGGACCTACCAAGAGACCCAGTACTTC
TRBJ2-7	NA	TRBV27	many	CASSLRVNLVEQYF	TGTGCCAGCAGCCTCCGAGTTAATCTAGTCGAGCAGTACTTC
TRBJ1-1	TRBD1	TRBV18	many	CASSPTTGLSEAFF	TGTGCCAGCTCACCAACGACAGGGTTGTCTGAAGCTTTCTTT
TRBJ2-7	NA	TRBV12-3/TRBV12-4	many	CATSDSLPGEQYF	TGTGCCACCTCAGACTCGCTCCCGGGGGAGCAGTACTTC
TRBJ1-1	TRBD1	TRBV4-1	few	CASSPGQGALSGAEAFF	TGCGCCAGCAGCCCGGGACAGGGGGCCTTATCGGGGGCTGAAGCTTTCTTT
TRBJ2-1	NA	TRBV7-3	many	CASSLNARASYNEQFF	TGTGCCAGCAGCTTAAATGCTAGGGCGTCCTACAATGAGCAGTTCTTC
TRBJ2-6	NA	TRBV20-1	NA	CSASPESGANVLTF	TGCAGTGCTAGCCCCGAGTCTGGGGCCAACGTCCTGACTTTC
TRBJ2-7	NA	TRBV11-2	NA	CASSPPSDYEQYF	TGTGCCAGCAGCCCCCCCTCGGACTACGAGCAGTACTTC
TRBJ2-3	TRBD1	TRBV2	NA	CASRYGTGVGTDTQYF	TGTGCCAGCCGCTACGGGACAGGGGTTGGTACAGATACGCAGTATTTT
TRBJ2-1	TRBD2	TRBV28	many	CASSPPGLAKGEQFF	TGTGCCAGCAGTCCCCCCGGACTAGCGAAGGGAGAGCAGTTCTTC
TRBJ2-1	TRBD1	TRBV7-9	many	CASSSTQGVYNEQFF	TGTGCCAGCAGCTCGACACAGGGGGTCTACAATGAGCAGTTCTTC
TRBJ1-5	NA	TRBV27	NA	CASSSSQGNSNQPQHF	TGTGCCAGCAGTTCCTCACAGGGAAATAGCAATCAGCCCCAGCATTTT
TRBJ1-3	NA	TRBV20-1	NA	CSAGRWLDSGNTIYF	TGCAGTGCTGGAAGGTGGTTGGACTCTGGAAACACCATATATTTT
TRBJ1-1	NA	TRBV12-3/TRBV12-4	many	CASSLRPMNTEAFF	TGTGCCAGCAGCTTAAGACCGATGAACACTGAAGCTTTCTTT
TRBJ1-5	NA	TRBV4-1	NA	CASSQGRGGRNDLNQPQHF	TGCGCCAGCAGCCAAGGCAGAGGGGGACGGAACGACCTCAATCAGCCCCAGCATTTT
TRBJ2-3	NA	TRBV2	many	CASSLAIGGTQYF	TGTGCCAGCAGTTTGGCAATTGGGGGTACGCAGTATTTT
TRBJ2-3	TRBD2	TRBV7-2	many	CASSLGTSGSHTQYF	TGTGCCAGCAGCTTAGGGACTAGCGGGAGCCATACGCAGTATTTT
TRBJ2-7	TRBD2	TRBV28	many	CASRASAGATYEQYF	TGTGCCAGCAGAGCGTCAGCGGGAGCCACCTACGAGCAGTACTTC
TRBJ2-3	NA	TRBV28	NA	CASSEGRTKQYF	TGTGCCAGCAGCGAGGGCCGGACCAAGCAGTATTTT
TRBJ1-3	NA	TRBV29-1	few	CSAWLSGNTIYF	TGCAGCGCCTGGCTCTCTGGAAACACCATATATTTT